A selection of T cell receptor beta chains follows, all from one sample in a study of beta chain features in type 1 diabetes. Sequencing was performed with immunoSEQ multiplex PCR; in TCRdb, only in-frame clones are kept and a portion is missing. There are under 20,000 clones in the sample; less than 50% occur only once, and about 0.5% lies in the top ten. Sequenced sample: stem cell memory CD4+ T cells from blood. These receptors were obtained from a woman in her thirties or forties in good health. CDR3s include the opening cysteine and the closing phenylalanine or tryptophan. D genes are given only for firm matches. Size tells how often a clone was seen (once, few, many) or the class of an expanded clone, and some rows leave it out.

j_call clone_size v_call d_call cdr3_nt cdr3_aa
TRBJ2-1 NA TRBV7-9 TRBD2 TGTGCCAGCAGCGCAAGGACTAGCGGGGGGTACAATGAGCAGTTCTTC CASSARTSGGYNEQFF
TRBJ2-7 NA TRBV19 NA TGTGCCAGTAGTGCCCGGACACCGGACGAGCAGTACTTC CASSARTPDEQYF
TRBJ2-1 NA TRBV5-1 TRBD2 TGCGCCAGCAGCTTGGGTAGGCTAGCGGGGGGTAATGAGCAGTTCTTC CASSLGRLAGGNEQFF
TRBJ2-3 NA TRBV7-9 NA TGTGCCAGCAGCGAAAGAGCCTTCAGGGAAGGTTCAGATACGCAGTATTTT CASSERAFREGSDTQYF
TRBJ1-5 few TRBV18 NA TGTGCCAGCTCACCAGGCAATAATCAGCCCCAGCATTTT CASSPGNNQPQHF
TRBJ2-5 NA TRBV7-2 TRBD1 TGTGCCAGCAGTCTGACAGGGCCTGGGGGGACCCAGTACTTC CASSLTGPGGTQYF
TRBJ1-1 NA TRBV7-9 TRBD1 TGTGCCAGCAGCGCCCGGACAGGGGGTTTTTGGGAAGCTTTCTTT CASSARTGGFWEAFF
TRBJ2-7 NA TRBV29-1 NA TGCAGCGTTAAGGATCAACAGGGAGTCCGCAGCTCCTACGAGCAGTACTTC CSVKDQQGVRSSYEQYF
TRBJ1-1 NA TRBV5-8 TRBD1 TGTGCCAGCAGCCGCGGACAGGGAACGAGAGAAGCTTTCTTT CASSRGQGTREAFF
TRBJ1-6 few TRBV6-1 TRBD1 TGTGCCAGCAGTGTAGGAAGGTGGAGGGGACAGGGGACTTCACCCCTCCACTTT CASSVGRWRGQGTSPLHF
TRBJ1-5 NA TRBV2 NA TGTGCCAGCAGTGATGGGGGGACCCGATATGGCAATCAGCCCCAGCATTTT CASSDGGTRYGNQPQHF
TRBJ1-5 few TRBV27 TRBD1 TGTGCCAGCAGTTTATTATACAGGGGGCCGGGGGATCAGCCCCAGCATTTT CASSLLYRGPGDQPQHF
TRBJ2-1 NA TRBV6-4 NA TGTGCCAGCAGTGACTCCTGGGCAGGTAATGAGCAGTTCTTC CASSDSWAGNEQFF
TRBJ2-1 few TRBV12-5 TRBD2 TGTGCTAGTGGCTCTGGGACTAGCGGGGATAGCTCCTACAATGAGCAGTTCTTC CASGSGTSGDSSYNEQFF
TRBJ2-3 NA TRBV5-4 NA TGTGCCAGCAGCTTGGCCCCAGGTTCCCCCACAGATACGCAGTATTTT CASSLAPGSPTDTQYF
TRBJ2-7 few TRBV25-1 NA TGTGCCAGCAGTGATTCCGGCTCCTACGAGCAGTACTTC CASSDSGSYEQYF
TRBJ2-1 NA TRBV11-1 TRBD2 TGTGCCAGCAGCTTAGCAGCTAGCGGGTGGGAGCAGTTCTTC CASSLAASGWEQFF
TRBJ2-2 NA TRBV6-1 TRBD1 TGTGCCAGCATCAGAGACAGGGGACATACCGGGGAGCTGTTTTTT CASIRDRGHTGELFF